This T cell receptor (beta chain) is drawn from a study of cytomegalovirus exposure and HLA in healthy donors. Study-level findings and limits: Rarity characterized most TCR sequences, yet some public TCRs appeared in many donors. The tendency of first-cohort TCR clusters to co-occur in the 130 or so validation repertoires was identified by a subsequent analysis. The study labeled 164 TCR beta chains cytomegalovirus-associated.

V was pared by 4 bases and J by 2 bases, with 4 bases of the junction left unmatched. CDR3 size: 14 residues. Germline CDR1 and CDR2: SGDLS and YYNGEE. About this clone itself: What it recognizes is unknown.

Clones were sequenced by immunoSEQ multiplex PCR, and TCRdb holds only the in-frame ones, with some missing. The data show 120,000 or so clones, with roughly nine tenths seen just once and about 1.1% held by the top ten. The donors were members of the validation cohort comprising 100 to 150 subjects, separate from the roughly 690-subject first cohort. The receptor comes from a woman between 18 and 29 years old in good health and CMV-seronegative. The source material was PBMCs. The V gene is TRBV9, the J gene TRBJ2-7, with 9 nucleotides matching TRBD2. CDR3 in amino acids: CASSLSGGAYEQYF. CDR3 DNA sequence: TGTGCCAGCAGCCTTAGCGGGGGCGCCTACGAGCAGTACTTC. The full variable domain, completed using reference TRBV9 and TRBJ2-7, is DSGVTQTPKHLITATGQRVTLRCSPRSGDLSVYWYQQSLDQGLQFLIQYYNGEERAKGNILERFSAQQFPDLHSELNLSSLELGDSALYFCASSLSGGAYEQYFGPGTRLTVT.